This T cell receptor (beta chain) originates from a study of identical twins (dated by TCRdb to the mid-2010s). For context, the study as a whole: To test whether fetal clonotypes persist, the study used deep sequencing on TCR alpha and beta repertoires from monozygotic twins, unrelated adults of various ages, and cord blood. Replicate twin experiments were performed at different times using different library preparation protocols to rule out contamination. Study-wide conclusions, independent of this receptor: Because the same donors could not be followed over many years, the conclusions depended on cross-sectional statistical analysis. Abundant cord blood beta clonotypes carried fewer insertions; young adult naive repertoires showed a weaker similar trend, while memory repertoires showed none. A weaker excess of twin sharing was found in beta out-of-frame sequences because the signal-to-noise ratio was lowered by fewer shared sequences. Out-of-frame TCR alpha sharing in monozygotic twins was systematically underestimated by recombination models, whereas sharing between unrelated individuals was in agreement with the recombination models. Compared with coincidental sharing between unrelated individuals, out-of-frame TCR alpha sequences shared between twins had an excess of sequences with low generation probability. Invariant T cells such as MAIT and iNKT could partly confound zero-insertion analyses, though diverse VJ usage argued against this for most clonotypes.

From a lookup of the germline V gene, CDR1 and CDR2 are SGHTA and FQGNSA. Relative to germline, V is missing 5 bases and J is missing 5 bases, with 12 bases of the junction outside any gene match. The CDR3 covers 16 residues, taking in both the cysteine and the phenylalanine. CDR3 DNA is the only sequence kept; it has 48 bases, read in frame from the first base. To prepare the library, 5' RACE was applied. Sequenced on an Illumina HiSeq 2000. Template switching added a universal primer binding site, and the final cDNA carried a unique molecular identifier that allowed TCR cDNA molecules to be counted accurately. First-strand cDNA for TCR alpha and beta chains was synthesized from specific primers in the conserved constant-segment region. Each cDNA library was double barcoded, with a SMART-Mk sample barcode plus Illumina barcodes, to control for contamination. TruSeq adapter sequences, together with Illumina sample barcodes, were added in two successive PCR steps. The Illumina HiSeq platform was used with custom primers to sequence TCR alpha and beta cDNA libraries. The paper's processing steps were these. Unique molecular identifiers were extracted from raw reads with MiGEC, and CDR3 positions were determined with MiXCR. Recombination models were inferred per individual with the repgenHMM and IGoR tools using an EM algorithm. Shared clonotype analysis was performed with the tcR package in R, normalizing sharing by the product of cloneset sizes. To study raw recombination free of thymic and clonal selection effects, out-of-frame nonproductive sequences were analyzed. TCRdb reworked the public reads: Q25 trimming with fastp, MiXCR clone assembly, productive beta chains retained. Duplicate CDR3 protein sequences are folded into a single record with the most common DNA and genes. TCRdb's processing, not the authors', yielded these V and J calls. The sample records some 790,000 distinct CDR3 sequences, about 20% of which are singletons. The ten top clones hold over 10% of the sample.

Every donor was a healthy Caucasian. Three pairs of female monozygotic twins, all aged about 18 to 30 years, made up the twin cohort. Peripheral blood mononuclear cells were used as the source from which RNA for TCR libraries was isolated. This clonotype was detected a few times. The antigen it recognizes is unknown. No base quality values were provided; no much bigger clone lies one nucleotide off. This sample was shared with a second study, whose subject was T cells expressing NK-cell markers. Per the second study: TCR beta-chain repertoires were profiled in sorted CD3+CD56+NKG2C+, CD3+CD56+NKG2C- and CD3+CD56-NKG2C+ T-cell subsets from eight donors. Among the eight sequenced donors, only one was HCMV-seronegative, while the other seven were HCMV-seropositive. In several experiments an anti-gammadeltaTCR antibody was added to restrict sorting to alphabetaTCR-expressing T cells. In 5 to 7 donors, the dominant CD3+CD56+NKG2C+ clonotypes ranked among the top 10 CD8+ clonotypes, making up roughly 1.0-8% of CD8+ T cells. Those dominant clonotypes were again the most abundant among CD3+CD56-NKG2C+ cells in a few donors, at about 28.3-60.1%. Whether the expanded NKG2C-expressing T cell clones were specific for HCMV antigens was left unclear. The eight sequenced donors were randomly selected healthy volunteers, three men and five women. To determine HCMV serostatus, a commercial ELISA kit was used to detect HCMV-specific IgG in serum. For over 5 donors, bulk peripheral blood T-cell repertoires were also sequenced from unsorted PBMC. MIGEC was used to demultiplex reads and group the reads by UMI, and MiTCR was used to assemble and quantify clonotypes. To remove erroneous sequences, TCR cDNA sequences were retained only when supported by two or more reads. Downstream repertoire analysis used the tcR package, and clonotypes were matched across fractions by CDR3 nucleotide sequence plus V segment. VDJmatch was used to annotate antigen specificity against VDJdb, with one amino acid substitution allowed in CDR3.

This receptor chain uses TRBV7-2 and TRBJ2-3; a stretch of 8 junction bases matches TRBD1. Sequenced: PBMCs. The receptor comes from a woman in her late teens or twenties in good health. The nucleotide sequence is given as TGTGCCAGCAGCGCCTTAAGGACAGGGCTCAAAGATACGCAGTATTTT. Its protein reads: CASSALRTGLKDTQYF.